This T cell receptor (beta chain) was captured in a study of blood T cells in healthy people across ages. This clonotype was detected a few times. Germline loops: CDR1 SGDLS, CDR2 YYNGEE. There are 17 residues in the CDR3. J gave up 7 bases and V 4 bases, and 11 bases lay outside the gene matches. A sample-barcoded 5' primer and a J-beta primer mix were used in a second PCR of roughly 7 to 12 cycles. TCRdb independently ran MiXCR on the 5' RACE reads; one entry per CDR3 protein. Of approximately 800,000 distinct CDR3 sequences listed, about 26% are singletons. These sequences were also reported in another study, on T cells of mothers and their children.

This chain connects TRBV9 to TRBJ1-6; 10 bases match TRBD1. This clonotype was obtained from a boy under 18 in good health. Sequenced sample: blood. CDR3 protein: CASSLRRDRGQNSPLHF. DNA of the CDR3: TGTGCCAGCAGCCTACGCCGGGACAGGGGACAGAATTCACCCCTCCACTTT.